This TCR beta chain originates from a study of T cell repertoires in cytomegalovirus infection. Study details: It was recently identified HLA-C-restricted and well-studied HLA-B-restricted CMV epitopes that the study used. Overall study results and limits: Ex vivo, HLA-C-restricted CMV-specific TCR beta clonotypes prevailed over the rest of the response.

The CDR3 length is 12 residues. Germline loops: CDR1 ENHRY, CDR2 SYGVKD. V was trimmed by 8 bases and J by 5 bases, leaving 10 bases between them. This clonotype was recorded a few times. Its cognate antigen is unknown. TCRdb independently ran MiXCR on the reads; one entry per CDR3 protein. Among 640,000 or so distinct CDR3 sequences, about 30% were seen once, and the ten largest hold about 20%. V gene TRBV10-3 combines with J gene TRBJ1-5, with D possibly matching TRBD1 (6 bases). The receptor comes from a human donor in good health (CMV status not recorded). Some clones in this sample may be carry-over from other donors' samples. The material sequenced was cultured PBMCs, taken from culture after CMV antigen stimulation. The CDR3 reads CAIGDNDQPQHF. CDR3 DNA: TGTGCCATCGGGGACAATGATCAGCCCCAGCATTTT.